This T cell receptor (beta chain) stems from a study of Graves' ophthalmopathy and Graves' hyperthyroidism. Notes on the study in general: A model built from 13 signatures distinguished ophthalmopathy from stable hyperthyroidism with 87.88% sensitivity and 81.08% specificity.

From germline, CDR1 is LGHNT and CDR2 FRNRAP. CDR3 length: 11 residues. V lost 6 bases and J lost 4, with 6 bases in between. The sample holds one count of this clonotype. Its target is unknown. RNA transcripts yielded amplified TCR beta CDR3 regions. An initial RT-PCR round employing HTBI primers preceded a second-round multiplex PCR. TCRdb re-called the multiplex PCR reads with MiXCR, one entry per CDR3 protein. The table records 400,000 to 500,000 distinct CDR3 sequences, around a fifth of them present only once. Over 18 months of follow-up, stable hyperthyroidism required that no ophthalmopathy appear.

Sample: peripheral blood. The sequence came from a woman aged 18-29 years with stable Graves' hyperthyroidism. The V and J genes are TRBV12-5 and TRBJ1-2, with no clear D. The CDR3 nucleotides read TGTGCTAGTGGAAATAGCTATGGCTACACCTTC. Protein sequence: CASGNSYGYTF.